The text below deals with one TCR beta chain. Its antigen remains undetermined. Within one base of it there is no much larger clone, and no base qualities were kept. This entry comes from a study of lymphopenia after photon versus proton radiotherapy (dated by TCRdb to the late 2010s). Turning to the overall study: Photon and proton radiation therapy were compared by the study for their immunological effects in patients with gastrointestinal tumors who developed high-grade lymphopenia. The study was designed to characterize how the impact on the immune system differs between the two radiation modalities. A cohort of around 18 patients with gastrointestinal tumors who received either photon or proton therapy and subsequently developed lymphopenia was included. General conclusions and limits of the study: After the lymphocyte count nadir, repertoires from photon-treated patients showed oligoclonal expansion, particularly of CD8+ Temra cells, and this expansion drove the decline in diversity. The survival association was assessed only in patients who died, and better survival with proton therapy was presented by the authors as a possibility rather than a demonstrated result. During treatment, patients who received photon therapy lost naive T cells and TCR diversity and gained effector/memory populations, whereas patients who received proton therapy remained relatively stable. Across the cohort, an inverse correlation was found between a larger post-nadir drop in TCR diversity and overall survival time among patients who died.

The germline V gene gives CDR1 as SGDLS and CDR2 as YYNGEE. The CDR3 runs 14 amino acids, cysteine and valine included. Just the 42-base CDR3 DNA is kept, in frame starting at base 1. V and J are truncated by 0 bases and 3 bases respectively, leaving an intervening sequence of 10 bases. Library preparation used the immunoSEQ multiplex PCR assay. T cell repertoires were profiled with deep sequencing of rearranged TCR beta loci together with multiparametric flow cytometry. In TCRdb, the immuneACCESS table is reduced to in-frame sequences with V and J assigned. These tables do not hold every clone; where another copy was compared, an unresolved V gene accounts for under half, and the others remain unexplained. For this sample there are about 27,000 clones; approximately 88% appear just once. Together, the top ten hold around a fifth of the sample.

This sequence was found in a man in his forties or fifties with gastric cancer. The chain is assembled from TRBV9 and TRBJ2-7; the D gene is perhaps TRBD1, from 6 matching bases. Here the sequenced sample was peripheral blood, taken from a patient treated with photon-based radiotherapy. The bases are TGTGCCAGCAGCGTAGAAGGACAGATCTACGAGCAGTACGTC. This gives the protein CASSVEGQIYEQYV.